The 31 T cell receptor beta chains presented below share a single source sample, sequenced in a study of blood T cell repertoires in COVID-19. Produced via immunoSEQ multiplex PCR; TCRdb's table is partial and in-frame only. The table has under 110,000 clones, approximately 84% seen once. The sequenced sample consisted of peripheral blood. Receptors originate from a woman between 55 and 75 years old with acute or convalescent COVID-19.

The J gene is TRBJ1-3, the V gene TRBV11-2; D not certain. The CDR3 sequence is 15 residues long. CDR1 and CDR2 (germline): SGHAT, FQNNGV. Deletions cut 1 base from V and 0 bases from J, with 7 bases between. This CDR3 is CASSLVADSGNTIYF. The CDR3 DNA reads as TGTGCCAGCAGCTTAGTTGCAGACTCTGGAAACACCATATATTTT.

V usage is TRBV29-1 and J usage is TRBJ1-1, with TRBD1 matching 10 bases. Germline CDR1 and CDR2: SQVTM and ANQGSEA. Trimming removed 7 bases from V and 3 bases from J; junction bases left unmatched: 20. The CDR3 is 18 amino acids. This CDR3 reads CSAPRTGTGVFWDTEAFF. Here the CDR3 DNA reads TGCAGCGCCCCCAGGACCGGGACAGGGGTTTTTTGGGACACTGAAGCTTTCTTT.

Note on this clone: One end of the junction does not line up with germline, which may come from a read error. This chain joins TRBV12-3 or TRBV12-4 and TRBJ2-3, with D perhaps TRBD2 (5 bases). This CDR3 contains 13 residues. CDR3 in DNA: TGTGCCAGCAGTTTAGCGCATAGCGCCCCCGCGGATTTT. As protein: CASSLAHSAPADF.

The chain carries TRBV12-3 or TRBV12-4 and TRBJ1-4, with D unresolved. The CDR3 is made up of 13 amino acids. Trimming removed 6 bases at V and 6 bases at J, with 11 bases between. CDR3 DNA sequence: TGTGCCAGCAGCCGAGGTTTGGATGAAAAACTGTTTTTT. This gives the protein CASSRGLDEKLFF.

This chain links TRBV27 with TRBJ2-3, with TRBD1 identical over 7 bases. With 6 bases clipped from V and 4 bases from J, the junction kept 10 bases outside the gene matches. The length of the CDR3 is 15 residues. Germline CDR1 reads MNHEY; CDR2 reads SMNVEV (reference sequence). Here the CDR3 DNA reads TGTGCCAGCAGACCAAGGGGGCAATGGGCAGATACGCAGTATTTT. Encoded protein: CASRPRGQWADTQYF.

The chain couples TRBV2 to TRBJ1-5, with 9 positions matching TRBD1. The germline CDR1 and CDR2 sequences are SNHLY and FYNNEI. The CDR3 spans 15 residues. The V segment lost 5 bases and the J segment 2 bases; nucleotides outside the gene matches: 4. The CDR3 region is CASSTGGGGNQPQHF. CDR3 DNA: TGTGCCAGCAGTACAGGGGGCGGCGGCAATCAGCCCCAGCATTTT.

The chain couples TRBV6-5 to TRBJ1-5; maybe TRBD1 (6 bases). The CDR3 runs to 14 residues. Trimming removed 6 bases from V and 7 bases from J, with 16 bases in between. The germline CDR1 and CDR2 sequences are MNHEY and SVGAGI. The CDR3 reads CASRRGQGDQPQHF. CDR3 nucleotides: TGTGCCAGCAGAAGGGGACAAGGGGACCAGCCCCAGCATTTT.

The chain joins TRBV10-3 to TRBJ2-7, with D perhaps matching TRBD2 (5 bases). CDR3 length: 13 amino acids. The ends were cut back, 7 bases at V and 0 bases at J, with 10 bases in the middle. Germline values: CDR1 ENHRY, CDR2 SYGVKD. CDR3 residues: CAINPGNSYEQYF. The CDR3 region has the DNA TGTGCCATCAACCCGGGAAACTCCTACGAGCAGTACTTC.

This chain joins TRBV6-5 and TRBJ1-2; 7 bases are shared with TRBD1. The CDR3 sequence is 15 residues long. In germline, CDR1 is MNHEY, CDR2 SVGAGI. The J segment lost 0 bases and the V segment lost 0 bases, leaving 1 base of the junction unmatched. DNA for the CDR3: TGTGCCAGCAGTTACTCGGACAGGTCTAACTATGGCTACACCTTC. Its translation is CASSYSDRSNYGYTF.

The chain joins TRBV9 to TRBJ2-1; 7 bases align to TRBD2. This CDR3 has 15 residues. With V trimmed by 2 bases and J by 5 bases, 7 bases remained unmatched. The germline gives CDR1 SGDLS, CDR2 YYNGEE. CDR3 loop: CASSVGLPTDNEQFF. The CDR3 DNA reads TGTGCCAGCAGCGTGGGACTACCAACAGACAATGAGCAGTTCTTC.

The DNA of the CDR3 is TGCGCCAGCAGCCAGGCCGGGACAGGGGGCATAAATGGCTACACCTTC. Protein product: CASSQAGTGGINGYTF. V gene TRBV4-1 combines with J gene TRBJ1-2; 12 bases match TRBD1. The germline gives CDR1 MGHRA, CDR2 YSYEKL. The CDR3 has 16 residues. The J segment lost 6 bases and the V segment lost 3 bases, leaving 8 bases of the junction unmatched.

This rearrangement joins TRBV28 to TRBJ2-7; 9 bases map to TRBD2. The CDR3 spans 15 residues. After removal of 1 base from V and 3 bases from J, the junction contained 4 bases not matched to a gene. The V gene's germline CDR1 is MDHEN and CDR2 SYDVKM. In nucleotides, the CDR3 is TGTGCCAGCAGTTTATTAGCTAGCGGGAACTACGAGCAGTACTTC. Protein: CASSLLASGNYEQYF.

The chain joins TRBV10-2 to TRBJ2-3, with TRBD1 matching 7 bases. The CDR3 is 12 amino acids. Unmatched junction bases numbered 2, after V lost 5 bases and J lost 6 bases. CDR1 is WSHSY and CDR2 is SAAADI in the germline V gene. The DNA for the CDR3 is TGCGCCAGCAGTCCGGACAGGGATACGCAGTATTTT. Its protein product is CASSPDRDTQYF.

The rearrangement uses TRBV24-1 and TRBJ2-7, with 12 nucleotides matching TRBD2. CDR1 KGHDR and CDR2 SFDVKD come from the germline V gene. The trim removed 4 bases at V and 3 bases at J, leaving 9 bases unmatched. There are 17 residues in the CDR3. The CDR3 coding sequence is TGTGCCACCAGTGACTCAAAGACTAGCGGGAGAATCTACGAGCAGTACTTC. It is translated as CATSDSKTSGRIYEQYF.

The CDR3 protein is CASSLDRTGGHNEQFF. The CDR3 coding sequence is TGCGCCAGCAGCTTGGATAGGACAGGGGGCCACAATGAGCAGTTCTTC. The chain couples TRBV5-1 to TRBJ2-1, with 11 bases fitting TRBD1. Germline V CDR1 and CDR2: SGHRS, YFSETQ. V shed 0 bases, J shed 5 bases, and the junction held 4 bases outside the gene matches. The CDR3 has 16 amino acids.

V gene TRBV30 combines with J gene TRBJ1-2; D call uncertain. CDR1 is GTSNPN, CDR2 SVGIG, per germline (reference sequence). This CDR3 is 13 amino acids long. Trimming pared 7 bases from V and 0 bases from J, leaving 12 bases between. CDR3 region: CASWASANYGYTF. The CDR3 nucleotides read TGTGCCTCCTGGGCTTCAGCTAACTATGGCTACACCTTC.

The chain uses TRBV5-1 and TRBJ2-3, with 7 positions matching TRBD2. The CDR3 spans 15 residues. The ends lost 4 bases at V and 0 bases at J; junction bases unmatched: 5. The germline V gene encodes CDR1 SGHRS and CDR2 YFSETQ. CDR3 sequence reads: CASSVSGFSTDTQYF. In DNA form, the CDR3 reads TGCGCCAGCAGCGTTAGCGGGTTCAGCACAGATACGCAGTATTTT.

V usage is TRBV6-2 or TRBV6-3 and J usage is TRBJ2-7; 11 bases agree with TRBD1. The V gene's germline CDR1 is MNHEY and CDR2 SVGEGT. CDR3 length equals 16 residues. V lost 2 bases, J lost 7 bases, and 10 bases stayed unmatched. The CDR3 nucleotides are TGTGCCAGCAGTTACACACAAGGACAGGGGGCAGGGGAGCAGTACTTC. Amino acid sequence: CASSYTQGQGAGEQYF.

The CDR3 spells CASSLNSQNTEAFF. For the CDR3, the DNA is TGTGCCAGCAGCTTAAACAGCCAGAACACTGAAGCTTTCTTT. J is TRBJ1-1 and V is TRBV7-3; D is undetermined. V gave up 1 base and J gave up 1 base, with 7 bases separating them. The germline V gene has CDR1 SGHTA and CDR2 FQGTGA. This CDR3 has 14 residues.

The rearrangement joins TRBV28 to TRBJ2-7; 11 positions agree with TRBD2. V trimming: 6 bases; J trimming: 4 bases; junction bases outside the gene matches: 2. Germline V gene sequence: CDR1 MDHEN, CDR2 SYDVKM. This CDR3 comprises 13 residues. The CDR3 reads CASRLAGVYEQYF. The DNA for the CDR3 is TGTGCCAGCAGACTAGCGGGGGTTTACGAGCAGTACTTC.

The table lists this clone with a count of one. This rearrangement joins TRBV4-2 to TRBJ2-2, with TRBD2 identical over 9 bases. V gave up 4 bases and J gave up 0 bases; unmatched junction bases: 3. Per the germline V gene, CDR1 is LGHNA and CDR2 is YNFKEQ. The CDR3 length is 16 residues. Here the CDR3 reads CASSLLAGPNTGELFF. Here the CDR3 DNA reads TGTGCCAGCAGCCTGCTAGCGGGGCCGAACACCGGGGAGCTGTTTTTT.

The CDR3 region has the DNA TGCGCCAGCAGCTTGGACAGGGGTAACTATGGCTACACCTTC. Its protein is CASSLDRGNYGYTF. V is TRBV5-1 and J is TRBJ1-2, with 7 positions matching TRBD1. Germline CDR1 SGHRS, CDR2 YFSETQ. J lost 1 base, V lost 0 bases, and 0 bases had no gene match. The CDR3 runs 14 residues.

Written as DNA, the CDR3 is TGTGCCTGGAGTCAGAGTTTGGGACTTGCCTACAATGAGCAGTTCTTC. It yields the protein CAWSQSLGLAYNEQFF. The chain combines TRBV30 with TRBJ2-1; D perhaps matches TRBD2 (6 bases). V was pared by 2 bases and J by 2 bases, with 16 bases between. Germline CDR1 reads GTSNPN; CDR2 reads SVGIG (reference sequence). The CDR3 has 16 amino acids.

This clone appeared a single time. J is TRBJ2-1 and V is TRBV27; 13 bases agree with TRBD2. The J segment lost 0 bases and the V segment lost 10 bases, leaving 24 bases of the junction unmatched. Per the germline V gene, CDR1 is MNHEY and CDR2 is SMNVEV (reference sequence). CDR3 length equals 22 residues. CDR3 loop: CATQKLAGGTSSTPSSYNEQFF. DNA of the CDR3: TGTGCCACCCAAAAACTAGCGGGAGGGACAAGTAGTACCCCGAGCTCCTACAATGAGCAGTTCTTC.

The chain employs TRBV9 and TRBJ1-2, with a tentative D call TRBD1 (6 bases). This CDR3 spans 13 amino acids. V was shortened by 0 bases and J by 3 bases, with 6 bases between the two germline ends. The germline gives CDR1 SGDLS, CDR2 YYNGEE. The CDR3 nucleotides read TGTGCCAGCAGCGTAGGGGGGCACTATGGCTACACCTTC. As protein: CASSVGGHYGYTF.

The V call is TRBV18, the J call TRBJ1-5; TRBD1 aligns across 7 bases. The CDR3 extends over 14 amino acids. CDR1 is KGHSH and CDR2 is LQKENI in the germline V gene. V shed 4 bases, J shed 6 bases, and the junction held 6 bases outside the gene matches. In DNA, the CDR3 is TGTGCCAGCTCACTCGGGACAGAACCTCAGCCCCAGCATTTT. Translated, it gives CASSLGTEPQPQHF.

The V gene is TRBV27, the J gene TRBJ1-4, with 7 bases aligning to TRBD1. The trim removed 6 bases at V and 7 bases at J, leaving 8 bases unmatched. CDR3 length equals 14 residues. CDR1 and CDR2 from the germline V gene are MNHEY and SMNVEV (reference sequence). CDR3 residues: CASSPGQTPEKLFF. Written as DNA, the CDR3 is TGTGCCAGCAGCCCGGGACAGACGCCTGAAAAACTGTTTTTT. The variable domain in full, completed from reference TRBV27 and TRBJ1-4, reads EAQVTQNPRYLITVTGKKLTVTCSQNMNHEYMSWYRQDPGLGLRQIYYSMNVEVTDKGDVPEGYKVSRKEKRNFPLILESPSPNQTSLYFCASSPGQTPEKLFFGSGTQLSVL.

The chain combines TRBV7-6 with TRBJ1-2; D call uncertain. This CDR3 is built from 15 residues. Germline CDR1 SGHVS, CDR2 FNYEAQ. Trimming stripped 1 base from V and 8 bases from J, with 17 bases between. CDR3 protein: CASSLGIAGSKGYTF. The CDR3 DNA reads as TGTGCCAGCAGCTTAGGTATCGCGGGATCCAAGGGCTACACCTTC.

This clone was seen just once. The rearrangement joins TRBV5-1 to TRBJ1-3, with D unclear. V lost 2 bases to trimming and J lost 0 bases, with 9 bases between them. Germline CDR1 reads SGHRS; CDR2 reads YFSETQ. The CDR3 runs to 15 residues. In DNA form, the CDR3 reads TGCGCCAGCAGCTTTGAGGCGGGCTCTGGAAACACCATATATTTT. Amino acid sequence: CASSFEAGSGNTIYF. Supplemented by reference TRBV5-1 and TRBJ1-3, the full variable domain reads KAGVTQTPRYLIKTRGQQVTLSCSPISGHRSVSWYQQTPGQGLQFLFEYFSETQRNKGNFPGRFSGRQFSNSRSEMNVSTLELGDSALYLCASSFEAGSGNTIYFGEGSWLTVV.

This chain links TRBV2 with TRBJ2-7; the D gene is possibly TRBD2 (5 bases). Trimming took 7 bases from V and 0 from J, leaving 13 bases between them. The CDR3 runs to 14 residues. From germline, CDR1 is SNHLY and CDR2 FYNNEI. DNA for the CDR3: TGTGCCAGCAAGCCTCCGGACTTCTCCTACGAGCAGTACTTC. This codes for CASKPPDFSYEQYF.

The rearrangement joins TRBV5-6 to TRBJ1-4; 9 bases align to TRBD1. CDR1 and CDR2 from the germline V gene are SGHDT and YYEEEE. Trimming removed 3 bases from V and 4 bases from J; junction bases left unmatched: 10. The CDR3 is 17 amino acids. Written as DNA, the CDR3 is TGTGCCAGCAGCTCCCTCTCGGGGGACAGGGTTAATGAAAAACTGTTTTTT. As protein: CASSSLSGDRVNEKLFF.